Listed below are T cell receptor beta chains from one sample, sequenced in a study of CD4 T cells in relation to SARS-CoV-2 and coronaviruses. Generated by immunoSEQ multiplex PCR, the TCRdb table keeps only in-frame clones and is missing some. The sample has about 65,000 clones; around 86% are singletons. Sequencing was performed on memory CD4+ T cells from PBMCs. The source of these receptors is a human donor in good health. Both conserved end residues are part of each CDR3. The order of the fields is D gene, J gene, clone size, V gene, CDR3 protein, CDR3 DNA. The D gene is left open where the match is weak. Expanded clones are given a class, and other clones once, few, many or no size at all.

>TRBD1|TRBJ1-4|once|TRBV7-8
CASSPPGQFRGEKLFF
TGTGCCAGCAGCCCTCCGGGACAGTTTAGGGGAGAAAAACTGTTTTTT
>-|TRBJ1-1|-|TRBV19
CAGLGPAFF
TGTGCCGGTTTAGGACCAGCTTTCTTT
>-|TRBJ2-2|-|TRBV27
CASSFKGGSTGELFF
TGTGCCAGCAGTTTTAAGGGGGGAAGCACCGGGGAGCTGTTTTTT
>-|TRBJ1-3|-|TRBV28
CASISGTGRNTIYF
TGTGCCAGCATCTCCGGCACAGGGAGAAACACCATATATTTT
>-|TRBJ2-6|-|TRBV5-1
CASSDRWSSGANVLTF
TGCGCCAGCAGTGACAGGTGGAGCTCTGGGGCCAACGTCCTGACTTTC
>TRBD2|TRBJ2-3|once|TRBV5-4
CASSGGTSGPTDTQYF
TGTGCCAGCAGCGGCGGGACTAGCGGGCCTACAGATACGCAGTATTTT
>-|TRBJ2-3|-|TRBV7-3
CASSNKNSDTQYF
TGTGCCAGCAGTAACAAGAACTCAGATACGCAGTATTTT
>-|TRBJ1-5|-|TRBV4-3
CASSQEWGSFQPQHF
TGCGCCAGCAGCCAAGAGTGGGGTAGCTTTCAGCCCCAGCATTTT
>TRBD2|TRBJ2-3|-|TRBV28
CASSYPGLAGVLDTQYF
TGTGCCAGCAGTTATCCGGGACTAGCGGGAGTTTTGGATACGCAGTATTTT
>TRBD1|TRBJ2-1|-|TRBV24-1
CATSDPPTGSSYNEQFF
TGTGCCACCAGTGACCCCCCGACAGGGTCCTCCTACAATGAGCAGTTCTTC
>-|TRBJ2-5|-|TRBV7-2
CASSPGQTETQYF
TGTGCCAGCAGCCCAGGTCAGACAGAGACCCAGTACTTC
>-|TRBJ2-1|-|TRBV24-1
CATSAGRRLVRNEQFF
TGTGCCACCAGTGCAGGCCGTAGACTAGTAAGGAATGAGCAGTTCTTC
>-|TRBJ1-1|-|TRBV5-1
CASSLEGRLWGTEAFF
TGCGCCAGCAGCTTGGAAGGCAGACTGTGGGGCACTGAAGCTTTCTTT
>TRBD1|TRBJ2-7|-|TRBV7-9
CASRGGDLPHF
TGTGCCAGCAGAGGGGGCGATCTACCCCACTTC
>-|TRBJ1-2|-|TRBV27
CASSLGGRYGYTF
TGTGCCAGCAGTTTGGGGGGAAGGTATGGCTACACCTTC
>-|TRBJ2-2|once|TRBV29-1
CSVEDPLGGELFF
TGCAGCGTTGAAGACCCTCTGGGCGGGGAGCTGTTTTTT
>-|TRBJ1-6|few|TRBV12-3/TRBV12-4
CASSPRGISPLHF
TGTGCCAGCAGTCCTCGAGGGATCTCACCCCTCCACTTT
>TRBD1|TRBJ1-2|-|TRBV24-1
CATVDRGGYTF
TGTGCCACCGTAGACAGGGGGGGCTACACCTTC
>-|TRBJ2-3|-|TRBV28
CASSPLPDTQYF
TGTGCCAGCAGTCCACTTCCAGATACGCAGTATTTT
>-|TRBJ2-7|-|TRBV7-8
CASSLESSLYEQYF
TGTGCCAGCAGCTTAGAATCCTCCCTCTACGAGCAGTACTTC
>TRBD1|TRBJ2-7|few|TRBV19
CASSIRTGGAYEQYF
TGTGCCAGTAGTATCCGGACAGGGGGGGCCTACGAGCAGTACTTC
>-|TRBJ1-2|-|TRBV4-1
CASSQDRGGVGYGYTF
TGCGCCAGCAGCCAAGATCGCGGAGGGGTAGGCTATGGCTACACCTTC
>-|TRBJ2-3|-|TRBV2
CASSEYRASPMRTDTQYF
TGTGCCAGCAGTGAGTATCGGGCCTCCCCGATGCGCACAGATACGCAGTATTTT
>-|TRBJ2-5|once|TRBV9
CASSVRGNKETQYF
TGTGCCAGCAGCGTACGGGGGAATAAAGAGACCCAGTACTTC
>TRBD2|TRBJ2-1|once|TRBV6-4
CASSDSSPSGRGEQFF
TGTGCCAGCAGTGACTCGTCGCCTAGCGGGAGAGGTGAGCAGTTCTTC
>-|TRBJ1-2|medium-sized|TRBV30
CAWGQSNYGYTF
TGTGCCTGGGGACAGTCTAACTATGGCTACACCTTC
>-|TRBJ1-5|few|TRBV28
CATLRGYQPQHF
TGTGCCACCCTGAGGGGGTATCAGCCCCAGCATTTT
>-|TRBJ2-5|-|TRBV20-1
CSASAYQETQYF
TGCAGTGCTAGTGCCTACCAAGAGACCCAGTACTTC
>TRBD1|TRBJ1-1|few|TRBV3-1/TRBV3-2
CASSPTGAHTEAFF
TGTGCCAGCAGCCCGACAGGGGCTCACACTGAAGCTTTCTTT